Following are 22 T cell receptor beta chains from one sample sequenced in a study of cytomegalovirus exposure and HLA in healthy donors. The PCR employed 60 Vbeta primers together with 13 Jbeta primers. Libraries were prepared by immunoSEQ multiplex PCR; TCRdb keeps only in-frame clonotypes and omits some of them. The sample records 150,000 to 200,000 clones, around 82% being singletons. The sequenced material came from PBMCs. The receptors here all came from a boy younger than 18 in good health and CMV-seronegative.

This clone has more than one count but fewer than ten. CDR3 loop: CASSLDRDRGYGYTF. The CDR3 region has the DNA TGTGCCAGCAGCTTAGACCGGGACAGGGGCTATGGCTACACCTTC. The chain couples TRBV11-2 to TRBJ1-2; 10 nucleotides align to TRBD1. In germline, CDR1 is SGHAT, CDR2 FQNNGV. The CDR3 is 15 amino acids. V dropped 0 bases and J dropped 4; count of bases not matched to a gene: 2.

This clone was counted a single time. DNA of the CDR3: TGTGCCAGCAGCCAAGATTCTCTTACCGGTAGAGCCGAGCAGTACTTC. It translates to CASSQDSLTGRAEQYF. This sequence joins TRBV14 and TRBJ2-7; D unresolved. This CDR3 has 16 amino acids. V gave up 0 bases and J gave up 6 bases, with 18 bases separating them. CDR1 SGHDN and CDR2 FVKESK come from the germline V gene.

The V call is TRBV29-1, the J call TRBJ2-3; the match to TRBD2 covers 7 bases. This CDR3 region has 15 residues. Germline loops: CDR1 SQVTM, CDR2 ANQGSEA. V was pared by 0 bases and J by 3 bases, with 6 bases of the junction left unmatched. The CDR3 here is CSVEDRASGTDTQYF. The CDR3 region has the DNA TGCAGCGTTGAAGATAGGGCTAGCGGTACAGATACGCAGTATTTT.

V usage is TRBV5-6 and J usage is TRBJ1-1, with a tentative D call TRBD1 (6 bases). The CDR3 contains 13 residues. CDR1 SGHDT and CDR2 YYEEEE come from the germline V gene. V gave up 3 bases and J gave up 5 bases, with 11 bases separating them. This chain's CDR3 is CASSWGGETEAFF. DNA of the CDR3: TGTGCCAGCAGCTGGGGGGGCGAAACTGAAGCTTTCTTT.

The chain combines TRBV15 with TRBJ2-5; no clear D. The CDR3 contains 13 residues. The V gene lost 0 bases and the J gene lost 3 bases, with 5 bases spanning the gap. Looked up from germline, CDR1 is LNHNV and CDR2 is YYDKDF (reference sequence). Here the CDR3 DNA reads TGTGCCACCAGCAGAGATATAAAAGAGACCCAGTACTTC. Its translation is CATSRDIKETQYF.

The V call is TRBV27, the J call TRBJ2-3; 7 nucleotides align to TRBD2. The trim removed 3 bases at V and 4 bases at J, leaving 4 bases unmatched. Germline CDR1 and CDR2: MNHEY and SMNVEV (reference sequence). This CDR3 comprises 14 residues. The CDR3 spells CASSFFRGADTQYF. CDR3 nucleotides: TGTGCCAGCAGTTTTTTCCGGGGGGCAGATACGCAGTATTTT.

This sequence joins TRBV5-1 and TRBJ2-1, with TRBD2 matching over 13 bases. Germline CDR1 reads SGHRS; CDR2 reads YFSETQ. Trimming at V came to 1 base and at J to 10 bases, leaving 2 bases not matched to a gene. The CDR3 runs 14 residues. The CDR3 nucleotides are TGCGCCAGCAGCTTGTGGACTAGCGGGAGCGAGCAGTTCTTC. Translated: CASSLWTSGSEQFF.

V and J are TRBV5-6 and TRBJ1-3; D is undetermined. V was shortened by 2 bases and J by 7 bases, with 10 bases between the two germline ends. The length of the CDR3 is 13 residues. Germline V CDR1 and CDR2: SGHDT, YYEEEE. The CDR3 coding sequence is TGTGCCAGCAGCTTCGGGAGTCGGAACACCATATATTTT. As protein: CASSFGSRNTIYF.

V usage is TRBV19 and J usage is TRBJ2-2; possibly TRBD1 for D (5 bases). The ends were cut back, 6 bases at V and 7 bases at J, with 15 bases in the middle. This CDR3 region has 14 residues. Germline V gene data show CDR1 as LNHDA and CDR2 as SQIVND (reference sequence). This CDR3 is CASSRPGHVGELFF. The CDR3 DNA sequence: TGTGCCAGTAGCCGACCCGGACACGTCGGGGAGCTGTTTTTT. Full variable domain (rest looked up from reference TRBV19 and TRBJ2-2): DGGITQSPKYLFRKEGQNVTLSCEQNLNHDAMYWYRQDPGQGLRLIYYSQIVNDFQKGDIAEGYSVSREKKESFPLTVTSAQKNPTAFYLCASSRPGHVGELFFGEGSRLTVL.

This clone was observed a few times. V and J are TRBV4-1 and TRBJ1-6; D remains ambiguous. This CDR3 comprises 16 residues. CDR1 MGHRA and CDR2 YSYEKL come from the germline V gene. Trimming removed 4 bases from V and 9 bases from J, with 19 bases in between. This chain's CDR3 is CASSLGGVSSGSPLHF. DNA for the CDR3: TGCGCCAGCAGCCTCGGCGGGGTCTCATCTGGTTCACCCCTCCACTTT.

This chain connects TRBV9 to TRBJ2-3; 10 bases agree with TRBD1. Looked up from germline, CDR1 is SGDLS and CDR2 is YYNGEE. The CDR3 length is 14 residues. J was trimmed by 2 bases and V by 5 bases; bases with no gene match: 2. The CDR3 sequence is CASSDRGLTDTQYF. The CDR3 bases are TGTGCCAGCAGTGACAGGGGGCTCACAGATACGCAGTATTTT.

In DNA, the CDR3 is TGTGCCAGCAGCTTGGTCAATCCCCCTACCACTGAAGCTTTCTTT. Translated, it gives CASSLVNPPTTEAFF. This sequence joins TRBV7-6 and TRBJ1-1; D is uncertain. Looked up from germline, CDR1 is SGHVS and CDR2 is FNYEAQ. CDR3 size: 15 residues. V was clipped by 3 bases and J by 4 bases, with 15 bases between them.

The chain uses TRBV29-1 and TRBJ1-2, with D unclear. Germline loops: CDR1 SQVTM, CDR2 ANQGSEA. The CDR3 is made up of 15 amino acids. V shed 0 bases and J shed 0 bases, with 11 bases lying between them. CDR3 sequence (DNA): TGCAGCGTTGAAGATCTGCGGGGAACTAACTATGGCTACACCTTC. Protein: CSVEDLRGTNYGYTF.

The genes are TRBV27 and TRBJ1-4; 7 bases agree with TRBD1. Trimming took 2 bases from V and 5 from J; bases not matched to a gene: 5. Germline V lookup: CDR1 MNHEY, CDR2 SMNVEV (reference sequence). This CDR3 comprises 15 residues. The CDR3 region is CASSLRQGPNEKLFF. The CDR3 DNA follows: TGTGCCAGCAGTTTAAGACAGGGACCCAATGAAAAACTGTTTTTT.

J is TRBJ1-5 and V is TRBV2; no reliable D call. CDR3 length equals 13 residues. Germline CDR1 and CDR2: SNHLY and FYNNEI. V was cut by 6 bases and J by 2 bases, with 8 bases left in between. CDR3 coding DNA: TGTGCCAGCAGCGCACGGGGCAATCAGCCCCAGCATTTT. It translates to CASSARGNQPQHF.

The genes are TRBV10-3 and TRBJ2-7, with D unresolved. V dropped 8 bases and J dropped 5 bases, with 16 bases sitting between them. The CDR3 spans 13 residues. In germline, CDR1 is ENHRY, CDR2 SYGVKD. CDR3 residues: CAILGRTGDEQYF. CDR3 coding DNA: TGTGCCATCCTGGGCAGAACCGGCGACGAGCAGTACTTC.

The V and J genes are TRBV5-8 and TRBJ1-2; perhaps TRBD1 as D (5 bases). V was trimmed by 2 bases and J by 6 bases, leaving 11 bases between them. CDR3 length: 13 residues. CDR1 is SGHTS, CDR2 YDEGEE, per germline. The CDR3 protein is CASSLVQVHGYTF. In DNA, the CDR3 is TGTGCCAGCAGCTTAGTACAGGTCCATGGCTACACCTTC.

The DNA for the CDR3 is TGTGCCAGCAGTTCGAAAATTGGGACAGGCTTCCTCAACGAGCAGTACTTC. This translates into CASSSKIGTGFLNEQYF. V gene TRBV27 combines with J gene TRBJ2-7, with 8 bases matching TRBD1. The CDR3 totals 17 residues. Germline CDR1 and CDR2: MNHEY and SMNVEV (reference sequence). Trimming at V came to 4 bases and at J to 5 bases, leaving 16 bases not matched to a gene.

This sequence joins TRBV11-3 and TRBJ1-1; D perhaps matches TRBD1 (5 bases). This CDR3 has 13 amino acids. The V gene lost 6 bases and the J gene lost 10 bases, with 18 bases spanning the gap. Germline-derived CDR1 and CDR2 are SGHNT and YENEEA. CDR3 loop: CASSLHPGSPAFF. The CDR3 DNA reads TGTGCCAGCAGTCTACACCCAGGGTCTCCAGCTTTCTTT.

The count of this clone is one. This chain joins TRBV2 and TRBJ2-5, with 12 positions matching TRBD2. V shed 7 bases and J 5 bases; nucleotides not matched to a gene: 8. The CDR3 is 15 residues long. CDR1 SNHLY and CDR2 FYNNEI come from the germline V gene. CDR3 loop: CASTRRLAGGETQYF. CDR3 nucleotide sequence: TGTGCCAGCACTCGTCGGCTAGCGGGAGGGGAGACCCAGTACTTC.

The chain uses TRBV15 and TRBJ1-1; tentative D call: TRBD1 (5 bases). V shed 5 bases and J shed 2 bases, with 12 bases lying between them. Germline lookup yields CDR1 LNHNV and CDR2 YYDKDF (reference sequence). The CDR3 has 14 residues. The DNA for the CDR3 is TGTGCCACCAGCCCCAAGACAGTTAACACTGAAGCTTTCTTT. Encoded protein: CATSPKTVNTEAFF.

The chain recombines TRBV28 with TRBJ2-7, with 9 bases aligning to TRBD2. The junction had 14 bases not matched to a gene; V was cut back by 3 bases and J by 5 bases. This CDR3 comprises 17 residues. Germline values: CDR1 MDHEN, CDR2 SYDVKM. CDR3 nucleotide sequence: TGTGCCAGCAGTTTTCTGGAGATTAGCGGGAGATTCGACGAGCAGTACTTC. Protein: CASSFLEISGRFDEQYF. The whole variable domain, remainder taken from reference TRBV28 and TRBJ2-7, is DVKVTQSSRYLVKRTGEKVFLECVQDMDHENMFWYRQDPGLGLRLIYFSYDVKMKEKGDIPEGYSVSREKKERFSLILESASTNQTSMYLCASSFLEISGRFDEQYFGPGTRLTVT.